These 17 T cell receptor beta chains originate from one sample sequenced in a study of CD8 T cells in ankylosing spondylitis. Study observations and caveats: Blood of patients with ankylosing spondylitis appeared to be characterized by a TCR beta motif of eight highly homologous variants.

The antigens of these receptors remain unknown. MiXCR, run by TCRdb on the 5' RACE reads, gives a single entry per CDR3 protein. The data show around 490,000 distinct CDR3 sequences, approximately 5.3% seen once. The sample taken for sequencing was blood, either unsorted or a sorted T cell fraction (not recorded which). The source of these receptors is a male donor with ankylosing spondylitis.

As regards this clonotype: A read error may be the cause here, since a much bigger clone is one base away. The chain employs TRBV5-1 and TRBJ1-1, with D possibly being TRBD1 (5 bases). CDR3 size: 12 residues. Looked up from germline, CDR1 is SGHRS and CDR2 is YFSETQ. With 4 bases removed from V and 8 bases from J, the gap between germline ends came to 12 bases. CDR3 sequence: CASSPGGEEAFF. The CDR3 nucleotides read TGCGCCAGCAGCCCCGGGGGGGAAGAAGCTTTCTTT.

The table lists this clonotype with many counts. The rearrangement uses TRBV10-3 and TRBJ2-1; maybe TRBD1 (6 bases). This CDR3 has 14 residues. V was clipped by 5 bases and J by 7 bases, with 15 bases between them. Germline CDR1 and CDR2: ENHRY and SYGVKD. The DNA of the CDR3 is TGTGCCATCAGTCAAGGCAGGGGCATAAATGAGCAGTTCTTC. Protein sequence: CAISQGRGINEQFF.

This clonotype was recorded many times. As DNA, the CDR3 is TGCAGCGTTGAAGAGGACAGCTACGAGCAGTACTTC. Translating gives CSVEEDSYEQYF. The chain carries TRBV29-1 and TRBJ2-7; TRBD1 is a possible D gene (6 bases). This CDR3 has 12 residues. Trimming removed 0 bases at V and 3 bases at J, with 6 bases between. The germline V gene encodes CDR1 SQVTM and CDR2 ANQGSEA.

This clonotype was detected ten times or more. The gene calls are TRBV20-1 and TRBJ2-3, with 7 bases fitting TRBD1. J was trimmed by 0 bases and V by 2 bases; bases with no gene match: 2. This CDR3 contains 14 residues. Germline-derived CDR1 and CDR2 are DFQATT and SNEGSKA (reference sequence). CDR3 sequence: CSARNRGSTDTQYF. CDR3 sequence (DNA): TGCAGTGCTAGAAACAGGGGAAGCACAGATACGCAGTATTTT.

The rearrangement joins TRBV4-3 to TRBJ2-5; no firm D call. CDR3 length: 16 residues. Trimming took 1 base from V and 1 from J, leaving 13 bases between them. Germline lookup yields CDR1 LGHNA and CDR2 YSLEER. This CDR3 is CASSQGHPWPQETQYF. The CDR3 DNA follows: TGCGCCAGCAGCCAAGGCCATCCGTGGCCCCAAGAGACCCAGTACTTC.

This clonotype was observed at least ten times. This sequence joins TRBV29-1 and TRBJ1-1, with TRBD1 as a possible D gene (6 bases). The CDR3 length is 13 residues. Germline-derived CDR1 and CDR2 are SQVTM and ANQGSEA. V gave up 7 bases and J gave up 1 base, with 13 bases separating them. CDR3 DNA sequence: TGCAGCGCCGGCCGGGGGGCGAACACTGAAGCTTTCTTT. Its protein product is CSAGRGANTEAFF.

This clonotype was seen at least ten times. The chain combines TRBV5-6 with TRBJ2-7, with unresolved D. CDR1 is SGHDT and CDR2 is YYEEEE in the germline V gene. CDR3 length equals 14 residues. Deletions cut 4 bases from V and 3 bases from J, with 14 bases between. CDR3 amino acids: CASSLGLGNYEQYF. In DNA form, the CDR3 reads TGTGCCAGCAGCCTTGGTTTGGGAAACTACGAGCAGTACTTC. Full variable domain (rest looked up from reference TRBV5-6 and TRBJ2-7): DAGVTQSPTHLIKTRGQQVTLRCSPKSGHDTVSWYQQALGQGPQFIFQYYEEEERQRGNFPDRFSGHQFPNYSSELNVNALLLGDSALYLCASSLGLGNYEQYFGPGTRLTVT.

This clonotype has a handful of counts. J is TRBJ1-4 and V is TRBV4-2, with no clear D. The germline V and J ends were trimmed by 1 base and 8 bases, with 11 bases remaining between them. The CDR3 is 14 amino acids. Germline V lookup: CDR1 LGHNA, CDR2 YNFKEQ. The CDR3 nucleotides read TGTGCCAGCAGCCAAGGAAGGCCCTCGGAAAAACTGTTTTTT. This gives the protein CASSQGRPSEKLFF.

This clonotype was detected only a few times. V gene TRBV4-1 combines with J gene TRBJ2-1; TRBD2 agrees at 8 bases. The CDR3 is 21 residues long. Germline trimming cut 0 bases from V and 4 bases from J; bases unmatched to any gene: 20. Germline-derived CDR1 and CDR2 are MGHRA and YSYEKL. CDR3 sequence reads: CASSQDHFWREARENYNEQFF. CDR3 coding DNA: TGCGCCAGCAGCCAAGATCACTTTTGGCGGGAGGCCCGGGAAAATTACAATGAGCAGTTCTTC.

Many counts were recorded for this clonotype. The chain couples TRBV5-1 to TRBJ1-1; unclear D gene. This CDR3 is built from 14 residues. The germline gives CDR1 SGHRS, CDR2 YFSETQ. Trimming removed 1 base from V and 5 bases from J, with 12 bases in between. DNA for the CDR3: TGCGCCAGCAGCTTGTCGGAGGGTTGGACTGAAGCTTTCTTT. Translation: CASSLSEGWTEAFF.

This clonotype was seen at least ten times. The chain links TRBV20-1 to TRBJ2-5; D may correspond to TRBD1 or TRBD2 (6 bases each). The V gene lost 6 bases and the J gene lost 3 bases, with 17 bases spanning the gap. Germline lookup yields CDR1 DFQATT and CDR2 SNEGSKA (reference sequence). CDR3 length: 14 residues. The CDR3 sequence: CSAPVRGGEETQYF. CDR3 DNA: TGCAGTGCCCCCGTCAGGGGAGGTGAAGAGACCCAGTACTTC.

This clonotype has only a few counts. The gene calls are TRBV24-1 and TRBJ2-2; tentative D call: TRBD1 (6 bases). Trimming left V 1 base short and J 5 bases short, with 10 bases between. CDR1 is KGHDR and CDR2 is SFDVKD in the germline V gene. CDR3 length equals 15 residues. The CDR3, as DNA: TGTGCCACCAGTGATTTTCAAACAGGGACCGGGGAGCTGTTTTTT. As protein: CATSDFQTGTGELFF.

This clonotype was found many times. As DNA, the CDR3 is TGCAGTGCTAGGGAAGTACAGGGGCTCAACACCGGGGAGCTGTTTTTT. Its translation is CSAREVQGLNTGELFF. The genes are TRBV20-1 and TRBJ2-2, with TRBD1 identical over 7 bases. The ends lost 3 bases at V and 2 bases at J; junction bases unmatched: 9. Germline CDR1 is DFQATT and CDR2 is SNEGSKA (reference sequence). This CDR3 is 16 amino acids long.

This clonotype was detected many times. CDR3 protein: CASSPSVEGPDTQYF. CDR3 coding DNA: TGTGCCAGCAGTCCTAGCGTTGAAGGACCAGATACGCAGTATTTT. The V gene is TRBV6-1, the J gene TRBJ2-3; D may be TRBD2 (6 bases). The CDR3 is 15 residues long. The V end was cut by 5 bases, the J end by 4 bases, with 16 bases between. CDR1 MNHNS and CDR2 SASEGT come from the germline V gene.

The V gene is TRBV6-5, the J gene TRBJ2-1; perhaps TRBD2 as D (6 bases). The ends were cut back, 2 bases at V and 7 bases at J, with 18 bases in the middle. Germline V gives CDR1 MNHEY, CDR2 SVGAGI. This CDR3 has 16 residues. CDR3 sequence: CASSYLPGGISNEQFF. The CDR3 DNA is TGTGCCAGCAGTTACCTCCCCGGCGGGATAAGTAATGAGCAGTTCTTC.

There are many counts of this clonotype. V usage is TRBV5-1 and J usage is TRBJ2-2; 7 bases align to TRBD1. V lost 3 bases, J lost 6 bases, and 5 bases stayed unmatched. The germline CDR1 and CDR2 sequences are SGHRS and YFSETQ. This CDR3 spans 14 amino acids. DNA for the CDR3: TGCGCCAGCAGCTCTGACAGGGAGCCCGGGGAGCTGTTTTTT. Translated: CASSSDREPGELFF. Together with reference TRBV5-1 and TRBJ2-2, the CDR3 gives the full variable domain: KAGVTQTPRYLIKTRGQQVTLSCSPISGHRSVSWYQQTPGQGLQFLFEYFSETQRNKGNFPGRFSGRQFSNSRSEMNVSTLELGDSALYLCASSSDREPGELFFGEGSRLTVL.

This clonotype was observed at least ten times. The V and J genes are TRBV20-1 and TRBJ2-1; 11 nucleotides match TRBD2. This CDR3 contains 20 residues. Trimming at V came to 4 bases and at J to 6 bases, leaving 23 bases not matched to a gene. Germline CDR1 reads DFQATT; CDR2 reads SNEGSKA (reference sequence). This chain's CDR3 is CSAKSILAGGSGGVANEQFF. DNA for the CDR3: TGCAGTGCTAAGTCCATTCTAGCGGGAGGATCTGGAGGAGTCGCCAATGAGCAGTTCTTC.